The rows below give T cell receptor beta chains drawn from one sample of a study of cytomegalovirus exposure and HLA in healthy donors. The table came from immunoSEQ multiplex PCR; TCRdb's copy has only in-frame clones and leaves some out. The profile shows some 120,000 clones, approximately 85% of them singletons. The material sequenced was PBMCs. All receptors come from a male donor in good health and CMV-seropositive. Both conserved end residues are part of each CDR3. D genes are given only for firm matches. Clone size is not always given. Where it is, it says once, few, many or a class for expanded clones.

clone_size d_call j_call v_call cdr3_aa cdr3_nt
NA NA TRBJ2-7 TRBV27 CASSPSRNRYEQYF TGTGCCAGCAGTCCGAGCAGGAACCGTTACGAGCAGTACTTC
NA TRBD1 TRBJ1-4 TRBV5-1 CASSPNRGQRGEKLFF TGCGCCAGCAGCCCCAACAGGGGGCAAAGAGGTGAAAAACTGTTTTTT
NA NA TRBJ2-5 TRBV30 CAWTLNRAVTQYF TGTGCCTGGACGCTGAACAGGGCCGTGACCCAGTACTTC
once TRBD1 TRBJ2-3 TRBV5-1 CASSQQGGTDTQYF TGCGCCAGCAGCCAACAGGGGGGCACAGATACGCAGTATTTT
NA NA TRBJ2-7 TRBV6-5 CASNRETGGAGEQYF TGTGCCAGCAACCGAGAAACAGGGGGGGCCGGCGAGCAGTACTTC
NA NA TRBJ1-5 TRBV28 CASSPAGGNQPQHF TGTGCCAGCAGCCCCGCGGGTGGCAATCAGCCCCAGCATTTT
NA TRBD2 TRBJ2-1 TRBV15 CATSPRLADNNEQFF TGTGCCACCAGCCCCCGACTAGCGGATAACAATGAGCAGTTCTTC
NA TRBD1 TRBJ2-5 TRBV7-6 CASSLGQGAETQYF TGTGCCAGCAGCTTAGGTCAGGGGGCGGAGACCCAGTACTTC
NA NA TRBJ2-3 TRBV5-4 CASSPGRGTDTQYF TGTGCCAGCAGCCCTGGGCGGGGCACAGATACGCAGTATTTT
NA NA TRBJ1-4 TRBV28 CASSEGRANEKLFF TGTGCCAGCAGTGAAGGGAGGGCAAATGAAAAACTGTTTTTT
NA NA TRBJ2-1 TRBV27 CASSALISSYNEQFF TGTGCCAGCAGTGCTCTTATTAGCTCCTACAATGAGCAGTTCTTC
few NA TRBJ2-7 TRBV7-6 CASTPRGTDYEQYF TGTGCCAGCACCCCCCGCGGGACCGACTACGAGCAGTACTTC
NA NA TRBJ2-4 TRBV18 CASSPQSWVTGAKNIQYF TGTGCCAGCTCACCACAGTCTTGGGTGACAGGAGCCAAAAACATTCAGTACTTC
NA TRBD1 TRBJ1-2 TRBV10-3 CAIALGTVDQRAF TGTGCCATCGCTCTTGGGACAGTGGATCAAAGGGCCTTC
NA NA TRBJ2-5 TRBV9 CASSVTGSLETQYF TGTGCCAGCAGCGTAACAGGTTCATTAGAGACCCAGTACTTC
NA TRBD1 TRBJ1-4 TRBV9 CASSVEGTGDEKLFF TGTGCCAGCAGCGTAGAGGGGACAGGGGATGAAAAACTGTTTTTT
NA NA TRBJ1-1 TRBV6-5 CASSSPGDEAFF TGTGCCAGCAGCTCCCCAGGGGATGAAGCTTTCTTT
NA TRBD2 TRBJ2-1 TRBV7-9 CASSSGTSGNRVEQFF TGTGCCAGCAGCTCCGGGACTAGCGGGAATCGGGTTGAGCAGTTCTTC
NA NA TRBJ2-7 TRBV19 CASSTRQIKPPYEQYF TGTGCCAGTAGTACCCGACAGATTAAGCCTCCCTACGAGCAGTACTTC
NA NA TRBJ1-5 TRBV11-2 CASSLDPGLNQPQHF TGTGCCAGCAGCTTAGACCCCGGACTCAATCAGCCCCAGCATTTT
NA NA TRBJ1-5 TRBV2 CASSGEQGHQPQHF TGTGCCAGCAGTGGGGAACAGGGACATCAGCCCCAGCATTTT
NA TRBD2 TRBJ2-7 TRBV9 CASSQGTSGYEQYF TGTGCCAGCAGCCAAGGGACTAGCGGCTACGAGCAGTACTTC
once NA TRBJ1-4 TRBV29-1 CSVSVNEKLFF TGCAGCGTTTCAGTGAATGAAAAACTGTTTTTT
NA TRBD2 TRBJ2-1 TRBV7-2 CASSLVEREGKQFF TGTGCCAGCAGCTTAGTGGAGCGGGAGGGAAAGCAGTTCTTC
NA TRBD1 TRBJ2-6 TRBV4-3 CASSEGQGVSGANVLTF TGCGCCAGCAGCGAAGGACAGGGGGTCTCTGGGGCCAACGTCCTGACTTTC
NA TRBD2 TRBJ2-3 TRBV6-4 CASSDLAGGPDTQYF TGTGCCAGCAGTGACCTAGCGGGAGGGCCAGATACGCAGTATTTT
NA TRBD1 TRBJ2-5 TRBV19 CASSTDREETQYF TGTGCCAGTAGCACCGACAGGGAAGAGACCCAGTACTTC
few NA TRBJ2-7 TRBV28 CASSRRGADEQYF TGTGCCAGCTCGAGGCGGGGAGCGGACGAGCAGTACTTC
NA NA TRBJ2-2 TRBV28 CASSPPPGVTGELFF TGTGCCAGCAGTCCCCCCCCAGGGGTCACCGGGGAGCTGTTTTTT
NA TRBD2 TRBJ2-1 TRBV4-2 CASSRLTSAHNEQFF TGTGCCAGCAGCCGTTTGACTAGCGCACACAATGAGCAGTTCTTC
NA TRBD1 TRBJ2-7 TRBV7-2 CASSLGIGGFEQYF TGTGCCAGCAGCTTAGGTATAGGGGGCTTCGAGCAGTACTTC
NA TRBD2 TRBJ2-3 TRBV5-4 CASSRSGTSISDTQYF TGTGCCAGCAGTCGCTCCGGGACTAGCATTTCAGATACGCAGTATTTT
NA TRBD2 TRBJ2-1 TRBV13 CASSSTSGRLHEQFF TGTGCCAGCAGCAGCACTAGCGGGAGACTTCACGAGCAGTTCTTC
NA NA TRBJ2-7 TRBV7-9 CASSSTGVPTERSEQYF TGTGCCAGCAGCTCGACAGGAGTTCCGACGGAAAGGAGCGAGCAGTACTTC
NA TRBD1 TRBJ1-3 TRBV27 CASSPGTAGNTIYF TGTGCCAGCAGTCCCGGGACAGCTGGAAACACCATATATTTT